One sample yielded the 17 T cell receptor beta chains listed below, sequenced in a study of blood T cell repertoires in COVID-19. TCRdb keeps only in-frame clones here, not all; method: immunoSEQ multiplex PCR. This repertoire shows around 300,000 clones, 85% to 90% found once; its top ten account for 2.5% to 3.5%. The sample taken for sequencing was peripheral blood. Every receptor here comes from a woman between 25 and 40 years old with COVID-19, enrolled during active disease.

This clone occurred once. CDR3 region: CASSLNRVRSYEQYF. Written as DNA, the CDR3 is TGTGCCAGCAGCCTAAACAGGGTGAGGTCCTACGAGCAGTACTTC. This chain links TRBV5-6 with TRBJ2-7; perhaps TRBD1 as D (6 bases). V lost 4 bases and J lost 1, with 15 bases in between. The germline V gene encodes CDR1 SGHDT and CDR2 YYEEEE. This CDR3 comprises 15 residues.

This CDR3 is CASRKPGQGSYNEQFF. The CDR3 DNA follows: TGTGCCAGTAGGAAACCGGGACAGGGATCCTACAATGAGCAGTTCTTC. This chain joins TRBV19 and TRBJ2-1, with 9 bases aligning to TRBD1. The CDR3 consists of 16 residues. Germline-derived CDR1 and CDR2 are LNHDA and SQIVND (reference sequence). Trimming removed 6 bases from V and 1 base from J; junction bases left unmatched: 7.

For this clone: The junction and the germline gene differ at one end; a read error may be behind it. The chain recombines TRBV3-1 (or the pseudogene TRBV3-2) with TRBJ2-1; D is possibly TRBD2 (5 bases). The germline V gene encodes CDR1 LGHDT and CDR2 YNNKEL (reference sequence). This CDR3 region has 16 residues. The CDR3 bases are TGTGCCAGCAGTCAAGCGGACTGGAGCTCCTACAATGAGCAGTTCTTC. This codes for CASSQADWSSYNEQFF.

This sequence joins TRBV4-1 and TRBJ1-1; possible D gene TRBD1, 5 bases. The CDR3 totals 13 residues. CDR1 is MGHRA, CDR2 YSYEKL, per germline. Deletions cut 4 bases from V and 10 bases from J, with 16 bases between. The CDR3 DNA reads TGCGCCAGCAGCCCGTCTGGTCCCGGGGGAGCTTTCTTT. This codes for CASSPSGPGGAFF.

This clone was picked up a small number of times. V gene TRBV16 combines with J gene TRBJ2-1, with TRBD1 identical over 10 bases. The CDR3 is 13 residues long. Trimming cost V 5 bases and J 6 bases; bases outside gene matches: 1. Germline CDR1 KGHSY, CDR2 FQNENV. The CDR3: CASSWTGGNEQFF. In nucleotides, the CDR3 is TGTGCCAGCAGCTGGACAGGGGGCAATGAGCAGTTCTTC. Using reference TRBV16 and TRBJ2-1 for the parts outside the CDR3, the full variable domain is GEEVAQTPKHLVRGEGQKAKLYCAPIKGHSYVFWYQQVLKNEFKFLISFQNENVFDETGMPKERFSAKCLPNSPCSLEIQATKLEDSAVYFCASSWTGGNEQFFGPGTRLTVL.

CDR3 sequence: CASSLYRYSYEQYF. CDR3 nucleotides: TGTGCCAGCAGTTTATACCGCTACTCCTACGAGCAGTACTTC. The V and J genes are TRBV27 and TRBJ2-7; D remains unclear. There are 14 residues in the CDR3. Trimming shortened V by 1 base and J by 0 bases, and 7 bases separated the two germline ends. CDR1 is MNHEY and CDR2 is SMNVEV in the germline V gene (reference sequence).

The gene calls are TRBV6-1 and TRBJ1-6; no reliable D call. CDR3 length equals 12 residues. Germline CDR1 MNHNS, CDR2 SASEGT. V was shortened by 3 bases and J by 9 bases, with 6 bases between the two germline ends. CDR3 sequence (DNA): TGTGCCAGCAGTGACCGTCCTTCACCCCTCCACTTT. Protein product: CASSDRPSPLHF.

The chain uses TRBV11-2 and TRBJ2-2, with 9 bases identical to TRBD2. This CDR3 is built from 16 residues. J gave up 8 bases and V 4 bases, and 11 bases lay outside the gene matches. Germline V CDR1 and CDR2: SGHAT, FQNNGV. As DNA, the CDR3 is TGTGCCAGCAGCTGGGGGGCATTAGCGGGAGTAGGGGAGCTGTTTTTT. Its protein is CASSWGALAGVGELFF.

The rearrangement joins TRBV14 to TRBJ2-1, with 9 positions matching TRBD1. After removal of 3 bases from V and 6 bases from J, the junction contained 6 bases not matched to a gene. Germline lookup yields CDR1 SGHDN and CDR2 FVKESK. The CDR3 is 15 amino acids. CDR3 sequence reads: CASSQYRDRANEQFF. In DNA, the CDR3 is TGTGCCAGCAGCCAGTACCGGGACAGGGCCAATGAGCAGTTCTTC.

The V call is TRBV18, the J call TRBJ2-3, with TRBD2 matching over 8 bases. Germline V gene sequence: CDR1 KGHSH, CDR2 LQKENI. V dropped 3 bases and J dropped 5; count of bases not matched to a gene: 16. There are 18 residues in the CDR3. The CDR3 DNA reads TGTGCCAGCTCACCTCGGGTCAGCAAGGGACTAGGAGGAGATACGCAGTATTTT. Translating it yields CASSPRVSKGLGGDTQYF.

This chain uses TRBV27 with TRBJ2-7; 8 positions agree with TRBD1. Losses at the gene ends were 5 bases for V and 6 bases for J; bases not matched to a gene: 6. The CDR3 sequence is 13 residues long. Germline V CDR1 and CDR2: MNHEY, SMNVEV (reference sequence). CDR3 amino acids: CASSPRQGSEQYF. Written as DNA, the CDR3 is TGTGCCAGCAGTCCCCGACAGGGGTCCGAGCAGTACTTC.

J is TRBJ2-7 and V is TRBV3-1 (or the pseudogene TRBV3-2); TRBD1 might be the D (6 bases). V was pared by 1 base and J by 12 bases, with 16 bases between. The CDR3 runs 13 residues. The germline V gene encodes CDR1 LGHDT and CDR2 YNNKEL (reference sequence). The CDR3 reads CASSQGTGNVPYF. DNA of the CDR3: TGTGCCAGCAGCCAAGGCACAGGGAATGTACCGTACTTC.

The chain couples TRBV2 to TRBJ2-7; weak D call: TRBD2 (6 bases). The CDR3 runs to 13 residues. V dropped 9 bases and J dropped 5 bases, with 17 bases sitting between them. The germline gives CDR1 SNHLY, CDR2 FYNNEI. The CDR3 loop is CASNREYRNEQYF. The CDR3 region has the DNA TGTGCCAGTAACCGGGAGTACAGAAACGAGCAGTACTTC.

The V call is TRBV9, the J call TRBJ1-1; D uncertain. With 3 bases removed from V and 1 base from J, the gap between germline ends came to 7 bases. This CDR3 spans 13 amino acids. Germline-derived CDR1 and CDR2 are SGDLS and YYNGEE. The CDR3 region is CASSASPNTEAFF. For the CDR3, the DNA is TGTGCCAGCAGCGCTTCTCCGAACACTGAAGCTTTCTTT.

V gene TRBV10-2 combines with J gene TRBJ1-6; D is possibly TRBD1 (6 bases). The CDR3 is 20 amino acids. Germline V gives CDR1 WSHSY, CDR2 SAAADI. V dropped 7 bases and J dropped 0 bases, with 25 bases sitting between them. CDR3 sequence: CASTEPRGQRSSSYNSPLHF. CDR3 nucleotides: TGCGCCAGCACCGAGCCGCGGGGGCAGCGATCTAGCTCCTATAATTCACCCCTCCACTTT.

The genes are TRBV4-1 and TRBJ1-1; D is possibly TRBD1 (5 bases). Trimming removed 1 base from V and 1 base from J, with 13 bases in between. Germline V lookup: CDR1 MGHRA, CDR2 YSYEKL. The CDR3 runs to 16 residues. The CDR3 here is CASSQGTGLQNTEAFF. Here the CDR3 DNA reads TGCGCCAGCAGCCAAGGGACGGGACTCCAGAACACTGAAGCTTTCTTT.

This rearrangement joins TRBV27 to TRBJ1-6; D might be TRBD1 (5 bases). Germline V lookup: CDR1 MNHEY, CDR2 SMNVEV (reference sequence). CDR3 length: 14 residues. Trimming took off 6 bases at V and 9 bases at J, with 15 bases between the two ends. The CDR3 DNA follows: TGTGCCAGCAGGTGGGGCGGCAATTTTTCACCCCTCCACTTT. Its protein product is CASRWGGNFSPLHF.